The 2 T cell receptor beta chains in this list originate from one sample, sequenced in a study of CD8+ T cells in alopecia areata. Extraction of RNA preceded its reverse transcription into cDNA, which served as the sequencing template. The protocol was immunoSEQ multiplex PCR, while the TCRdb copy is restricted to in-frame clones and leaves out a portion. The sample has around 160,000 clones, more than 75% seen once. The material sequenced was CD8+ T cells sorted from blood, taken at week 0. These receptors came from a human donor with alopecia areata.

CDR3 loop: CASSPPSPAGAYADTQYF. CDR3 sequence (DNA): TGTGCCAGCAGTCCCCCATCCCCAGCGGGAGCATACGCAGATACGCAGTATTTT. The rearrangement uses TRBV27 and TRBJ2-3; 8 nucleotides agree with TRBD2. Germline V gene sequence: CDR1 MNHEY, CDR2 SMNVEV (reference sequence). The CDR3 has 18 residues. Unmatched junction bases numbered 17, after V lost 5 bases and J lost 4 bases.

Here the CDR3 DNA reads TGTGCCAGCAGCTTAGCCGGGGGGCTAGGAAGCTCCTATAATTCACCCCTCCACTTT. Amino acids: CASSLAGGLGSSYNSPLHF. The gene calls are TRBV7-9 and TRBJ1-6; maybe TRBD1 (6 bases). The germline V and J ends were trimmed by 0 bases and 0 bases, with 15 bases remaining between them. This CDR3 contains 19 residues. Germline V gives CDR1 SEHNR, CDR2 FQNEAQ (reference sequence).